These T cell receptor beta chains were read from a single sample in a study of OX40 agonist ivuxolimab in advanced cancers. TCRdb's table, derived via immunoSEQ multiplex PCR, lists solely in-frame clones and lacks some. The sample has about 22,000 clones; about 88% are singletons. Sample: CD4+ or CD8+ T cells sorted from blood, taken in a trial of the OX40 agonist ivuxolimab. The receptor set was obtained from an adult with an advanced solid tumor such as melanoma, head and neck, liver or kidney cancer. CDR3s include the opening cysteine and the closing phenylalanine or tryptophan. Each record gives: CDR3 DNA, CDR3 protein, clone size, J gene, D gene, V gene. A D gene is named only where the DNA matches it firmly. Expanded clones are given a class, and other clones once, few, many or no size at all.

DNA: TGTGCCAGCAGCGTCCGGCCAGGAGACCTTCTAGCATGGGGAGACACCGGGGAGCTGTTTTTT
CDR3: CASSVRPGDLLAWGDTGELFF
size: .
J: TRBJ2-2
D: .
V: TRBV9

DNA: TGCGCCAGCAGCCAGCAACAGGGGGCGCAGGGTAATTCACCCCTCCACTTT
CDR3: CASSQQQGAQGNSPLHF
size: few
J: TRBJ1-6
D: TRBD1
V: TRBV4-1

DNA: TGCAGCGTTGAACTCCGGGACAGGGGCTACGAGCAGTACTTC
CDR3: CSVELRDRGYEQYF
size: .
J: TRBJ2-7
D: TRBD1
V: TRBV29-1

DNA: TGTGCCAGCAGCTTCGGGGCAGGGAGGACCTACGAGCAGTACTTC
CDR3: CASSFGAGRTYEQYF
size: .
J: TRBJ2-7
D: .
V: TRBV5-5

DNA: TGTGCCAGCAGCTCAGGGGATCTGGACACTGAAGCTTTCTTT
CDR3: CASSSGDLDTEAFF
size: once
J: TRBJ1-1
D: .
V: TRBV9

DNA: TGCGCCAGCAGTGATTCGTATCCGACCTACGAGCAGTACTTC
CDR3: CASSDSYPTYEQYF
size: .
J: TRBJ2-7
D: .
V: TRBV5-1

DNA: TGTGCCACCAGCGTAACTAGCGGGAGTTTCTCAGATACGCAGTATTTT
CDR3: CATSVTSGSFSDTQYF
size: .
J: TRBJ2-3
D: TRBD2
V: TRBV15

DNA: TGTGCCAGCAGCCGCCGGACAGGGGTCGGTGAGCAGTTCTTC
CDR3: CASSRRTGVGEQFF
size: .
J: TRBJ2-1
D: TRBD1
V: TRBV7-6

DNA: TGTGCCAGCAGTTTATTGGGGACCTCCTCCTACAATGAGCAGTTCTTC
CDR3: CASSLLGTSSYNEQFF
size: .
J: TRBJ2-1
D: .
V: TRBV27

DNA: TGTGCCAGCAGCCAAGGGGCAGGGGAGACCCAGTACTTC
CDR3: CASSQGAGETQYF
size: .
J: TRBJ2-5
D: .
V: TRBV4-2

DNA: TGTGCCAGCAGCTTAAGAGGGGGACAGGGGAGCGATGAGCAGTTCTTC
CDR3: CASSLRGGQGSDEQFF
size: medium-sized
J: TRBJ2-1
D: TRBD1
V: TRBV7-9

DNA: TGTGCCAGCAGCTTACTGGCTAGCGGGAGTGAGACCCAGTACTTC
CDR3: CASSLLASGSETQYF
size: .
J: TRBJ2-5
D: TRBD2
V: TRBV13

DNA: TGTGCCAGCAGTGAGTACGGTTCCTTCCTTTCGGGACAGCCCCAGCATTTT
CDR3: CASSEYGSFLSGQPQHF
size: .
J: TRBJ1-5
D: .
V: TRBV6-1

DNA: TGTGCCACCCTCCCCAGGGGGGAACTGCTGACTTTC
CDR3: CATLPRGELLTF
size: few
J: TRBJ2-6
D: .
V: TRBV2

DNA: TGTGCCAGCAGCTTAGGCCCAGGCCAAGCCCCCACAGATACGCAGTATTTT
CDR3: CASSLGPGQAPTDTQYF
size: .
J: TRBJ2-3
D: .
V: TRBV7-9

DNA: TGTGCCAGCAGCTCCTCGCCTGGTAGCGGGGGTCACGCCGGCGAGCAGTACTTC
CDR3: CASSSSPGSGGHAGEQYF
size: .
J: TRBJ2-7
D: TRBD2
V: TRBV7-9

DNA: TGTGCCAGTAGTACCGCCGAAGAGCTCCATCAGCCCCAGCATTTT
CDR3: CASSTAEELHQPQHF
size: .
J: TRBJ1-5
D: .
V: TRBV19

DNA: TGCGCCAGCAGCCAGGTTACAGGGTTCACTGAAGCTTTCTTT
CDR3: CASSQVTGFTEAFF
size: few
J: TRBJ1-1
D: .
V: TRBV4-1

DNA: TGCGCCAGCAGCAGCAGGGGAACCGGAGAGACCCAGTACTTC
CDR3: CASSSRGTGETQYF
size: few
J: TRBJ2-5
D: .
V: TRBV5-1

DNA: TGTGCCAGCAGTGAAGTAGGGGCCGCTACTATAGAGCAGTACTTC
CDR3: CASSEVGAATIEQYF
size: .
J: TRBJ2-7
D: .
V: TRBV6-1

DNA: TGCAGCGTCCAATCCGACTACGAGCAGTACTTC
CDR3: CSVQSDYEQYF
size: .
J: TRBJ2-7
D: .
V: TRBV29-1

DNA: TGTGCCAGCAGCTTCACATTAGGAGAGACCCAGTACTTC
CDR3: CASSFTLGETQYF
size: .
J: TRBJ2-5
D: .
V: TRBV5-8

DNA: TGTGCCAGCAGTTTATTAGGGACGAGCAATCAGCCCCAGCATTTT
CDR3: CASSLLGTSNQPQHF
size: .
J: TRBJ1-5
D: .
V: TRBV27

DNA: TGCAGCGTTGAAACAGGTCATCTGCAAGAGACCCAGTACTTC
CDR3: CSVETGHLQETQYF
size: .
J: TRBJ2-5
D: .
V: TRBV29-1

DNA: TGTGCCAGCAGCGCAACTCTAGGGAGCGCGACAGATACGCAGTATTTT
CDR3: CASSATLGSATDTQYF
size: .
J: TRBJ2-3
D: .
V: TRBV14

DNA: TGTGCCAGCAGCTTGCTACTAGCGGGAGAAGCCGGGGCCAACGTCCTGACTTTC
CDR3: CASSLLLAGEAGANVLTF
size: .
J: TRBJ2-6
D: TRBD2
V: TRBV11-2

DNA: TGTGCCAGCAGCGTAGTGTCAAGTTCACCCCTCCACTTT
CDR3: CASSVVSSSPLHF
size: .
J: TRBJ1-6
D: .
V: TRBV9

DNA: TGCAGTGCCGCGGCAGATACGCAGTATTTT
CDR3: CSAAADTQYF
size: .
J: TRBJ2-3
D: .
V: TRBV20-1

DNA: TGTGCCACCAGCAGAGATTCGGGACAGGGGCTCTACGAGCAGTACTTC
CDR3: CATSRDSGQGLYEQYF
size: .
J: TRBJ2-7
D: TRBD1
V: TRBV15

DNA: TGTGCCAGCAGTTTACGCGGGAGCGGTCAGCCCCAGCATTTT
CDR3: CASSLRGSGQPQHF
size: .
J: TRBJ1-5
D: .
V: TRBV27

DNA: TGTGCCAGCAGCGTAGGTGGGACCTCCTACAATGAGCAGTTCTTC
CDR3: CASSVGGTSYNEQFF
size: .
J: TRBJ2-1
D: .
V: TRBV9

DNA: TGCGCCAGCAGCCAAGCCCTCGGGACCAACTATGGCTACACCTTC
CDR3: CASSQALGTNYGYTF
size: .
J: TRBJ1-2
D: .
V: TRBV4-1

DNA: TGTGCCAGCAGCTGGGACGGTAACGAGCAGTACTTC
CDR3: CASSWDGNEQYF
size: .
J: TRBJ2-7
D: .
V: TRBV6-5

DNA: TGTGCCAGTAGTCATGGGGGGACTGAAGCTTTCTTT
CDR3: CASSHGGTEAFF
size: .
J: TRBJ1-1
D: .
V: TRBV19

DNA: TGTGCCAGCAGCCTCGGGGGTTCCACCGGGGAGCTGTTTTTT
CDR3: CASSLGGSTGELFF
size: .
J: TRBJ2-2
D: .
V: TRBV7-9

DNA: TGTGCCAGCAGCCTCCTTATGGGAATGGGGGCCGTTAGCACAGATACGCAGTATTTT
CDR3: CASSLLMGMGAVSTDTQYF
size: .
J: TRBJ2-3
D: .
V: TRBV14

DNA: TGCGCCAGCAGCCAGGTAGCGGGAGGCTCCTACGAGCAGTACTTC
CDR3: CASSQVAGGSYEQYF
size: .
J: TRBJ2-7
D: TRBD2
V: TRBV4-1

DNA: TGTGCCACCCGGGGACAGGGGCCTCCCTACGAGCAGTACTTC
CDR3: CATRGQGPPYEQYF
size: .
J: TRBJ2-7
D: TRBD1
V: TRBV15

DNA: TGTGCCACCAGCAGAGAAGCTAGCGGCAGCTCCTACGAGCAGTACTTC
CDR3: CATSREASGSSYEQYF
size: .
J: TRBJ2-7
D: TRBD2
V: TRBV15

DNA: TGTGCCAGCAGTTTTGGGCCGCCTCCCTACGAGCAGTACTTC
CDR3: CASSFGPPPYEQYF
size: .
J: TRBJ2-7
D: .
V: TRBV27

DNA: TGTGCCAGCAGGGAGGGGGGAGTTCGTGAAAAACTGTTTTTT
CDR3: CASREGGVREKLFF
size: .
J: TRBJ1-4
D: .
V: TRBV11-2

DNA: TGTGCCAGCAGTTACGCACTTAGCAATCAGCCCCAGCATTTT
CDR3: CASSYALSNQPQHF
size: .
J: TRBJ1-5
D: .
V: TRBV6-5

DNA: TGCGCCAGCAGCCAAACTGGACAGGGTGGATACGAGCAGTACTTC
CDR3: CASSQTGQGGYEQYF
size: .
J: TRBJ2-7
D: TRBD1
V: TRBV4-1

DNA: TGTGCCAGCAGCCTATCATACCTCCGACTAGTTCTCCGTGAGACCCAGTACTTC
CDR3: CASSLSYLRLVLRETQYF
size: .
J: TRBJ2-5
D: .
V: TRBV7-3

DNA: TGTGCCTGGGGTACCGGGACAGGGTACTACGAGCAGTACTTC
CDR3: CAWGTGTGYYEQYF
size: .
J: TRBJ2-7
D: TRBD1
V: TRBV30

DNA: TGTGCCAGCAGCCCGGGACAGGGGAACAATGAGCAGTTCTTC
CDR3: CASSPGQGNNEQFF
size: once
J: TRBJ2-1
D: TRBD1
V: TRBV5-6

DNA: TGCGCCAGCAGCCCTCGACTTTTGGACTACGAGCAGTACTTC
CDR3: CASSPRLLDYEQYF
size: .
J: TRBJ2-7
D: .
V: TRBV4-3

DNA: TGCGCCAGCAGCCCTGTTCCCGGGGCGGGTGAAAAACTGTTTTTT
CDR3: CASSPVPGAGEKLFF
size: .
J: TRBJ1-4
D: .
V: TRBV4-1

DNA: TGCGCCAGCAGCCAATGGGACGGAAGCTACGAGCAGTACTTC
CDR3: CASSQWDGSYEQYF
size: .
J: TRBJ2-7
D: .
V: TRBV4-3

DNA: TGTGCCAGCAGCTTAGTCGGGGCCACCGGGGAGCTGTTTTTT
CDR3: CASSLVGATGELFF
size: .
J: TRBJ2-2
D: .
V: TRBV7-3

DNA: TGTGCCAGCAGTTACGGTGGTAACACTGAAGCTTTCTTT
CDR3: CASSYGGNTEAFF
size: .
J: TRBJ1-1
D: .
V: TRBV6-5

DNA: TGCAGCGTTGATACGGGGGAGGGTGACAACGAGCAGTACTTC
CDR3: CSVDTGEGDNEQYF
size: .
J: TRBJ2-7
D: TRBD2
V: TRBV29-1

DNA: TGTGCCGTTCGGGGAGGCACTGAAGCTTTCTTT
CDR3: CAVRGGTEAFF
size: .
J: TRBJ1-1
D: .
V: TRBV27

DNA: TGTGCCAGCAGCTCCGAAGGGGGCCCCTACGAGCAGTACTTC
CDR3: CASSSEGGPYEQYF
size: .
J: TRBJ2-7
D: TRBD1
V: TRBV9

DNA: TGTGCCAGCAGCTTGGGACTAGCGGGACAAGAGACCCAGTACTTC
CDR3: CASSLGLAGQETQYF
size: once
J: TRBJ2-5
D: TRBD2
V: TRBV7-9

DNA: TGTGCCAGCAGTTACTCTCCCGCGGGGATTCAGCCCCAGCATTTT
CDR3: CASSYSPAGIQPQHF
size: once
J: TRBJ1-5
D: .
V: TRBV6-5

DNA: TGTGCCAGCAGCATACCATGGAAGACCTATGGCTACACCTTC
CDR3: CASSIPWKTYGYTF
size: .
J: TRBJ1-2
D: .
V: TRBV7-9

DNA: TGTGCCAGCAGTTCAGCGGGAGACACCTACAATGAGCAGTTCTTC
CDR3: CASSSAGDTYNEQFF
size: .
J: TRBJ2-1
D: TRBD2
V: TRBV6-5

DNA: TGTGCCAGCAGCTTAACAGGGGTCGGAAACACCATATATTTT
CDR3: CASSLTGVGNTIYF
size: .
J: TRBJ1-3
D: TRBD1
V: TRBV5-4

DNA: TGCAGTGTCGGCGACAATCAGCCCCAGCATTTT
CDR3: CSVGDNQPQHF
size: .
J: TRBJ1-5
D: .
V: TRBV20-1